This T cell receptor beta chain was sequenced in a study of blood T cell repertoires in COVID-19. Study information: The United States, Italy and Spain supplied acute and convalescent COVID-19 samples.

In the source study's methods: Amplified reference gene primers provided the basis for estimating nucleated cell counts. Sequencing was performed with immunoSEQ multiplex PCR; in TCRdb, only in-frame clones are kept and a portion is missing. V and J calls plus clone size are reproduced from that table; the DNA served to infer D and trimming. The data show roughly 100,000 clones, roughly 90% seen once. The sample comprised peripheral blood. This TCR came from a woman aged 60-70 years with acute or convalescent COVID-19.

CDR3 bases: TGTGCCAGCAGTGATTATACAGGGGAGTTTAACTATGGCTACACCTTC. Translation gives CASSDYTGEFNYGYTF. This chain joins TRBV2 and TRBJ1-2; 7 bases match TRBD1. From germline, CDR1 is SNHLY and CDR2 FYNNEI. The CDR3 spans 16 residues. V shed 3 bases and J 1 base; nucleotides not matched to a gene: 8.